One sample yielded the 2 T cell receptor beta chains listed below, sequenced in a study of OX40 agonist ivuxolimab in advanced cancers. Libraries were prepared by immunoSEQ multiplex PCR; TCRdb keeps only in-frame clonotypes and omits some of them. There are around 74,000 clones in the sample; around 92% occur only once, and 0.5% to 0.6% lies in the top ten. The sample in question was CD4+ or CD8+ T cells sorted from blood, obtained in a trial of the OX40 agonist ivuxolimab. The receptors come from an adult with an advanced solid tumor such as melanoma, head and neck, liver or kidney cancer.

This chain uses TRBV27 with TRBJ1-1; D not resolved. Germline assignment: CDR1 MNHEY and CDR2 SMNVEV (reference sequence). V was trimmed by 1 base and J by 0 bases, leaving 15 bases between them. The length of the CDR3 is 17 residues. CDR3 sequence (DNA): TGTGCCAGCAGTTTATGGTCACGGGCAGGTCTGAACACTGAAGCTTTCTTT. Residues: CASSLWSRAGLNTEAFF.

The rearrangement links TRBV7-9 to TRBJ1-5; 8 bases match TRBD1. V trimming: 4 bases; J trimming: 3 bases; junction bases outside the gene matches: 5. The CDR3 contains 15 residues. The V gene's germline CDR1 is SEHNR and CDR2 FQNEAQ (reference sequence). The CDR3 loop is CASSSQDRDNQPQHF. In nucleotides, the CDR3 is TGTGCCAGCAGCTCCCAGGACAGGGACAATCAGCCCCAGCATTTT.